This T cell receptor beta chain is drawn from a study of beta chain features in type 1 diabetes. As for the study in general: Age, gender and cell yields were alike across patients and healthy donors.

The investigators reverse transcribed all of the isolated RNA, so they sequenced expressed TCRB transcripts. TCRdb's table, derived via immunoSEQ multiplex PCR, lists solely in-frame clones and lacks some. Seen here are approximately 170,000 clones, approximately 9.1% observed once, and the top ten hold approximately 2.3%. Overall study results and limits: Sampled from patients, naive, central memory and Treg TCRB repertoires appeared more similar than those sampled from healthy donors.

Germline V CDR1 and CDR2: SGDLS, YYNGEE. The trim removed 5 bases at V and 7 bases at J, leaving 13 bases unmatched. The CDR3 is 15 amino acids. As for this clone: The target antigen is unknown.

This rearrangement joins TRBV9 to TRBJ1-1, with 8 bases that match TRBD1. The TCR originated in a woman between 18 and 29 years old in good health. Sequencing was carried out using central memory CD4+ T cells from blood. Written as DNA, the CDR3 is TGTGCCAGCAGTATTGAAGGACAGGGTAAGAGTGAAGCTTTCTTT. This codes for CASSIEGQGKSEAFF.